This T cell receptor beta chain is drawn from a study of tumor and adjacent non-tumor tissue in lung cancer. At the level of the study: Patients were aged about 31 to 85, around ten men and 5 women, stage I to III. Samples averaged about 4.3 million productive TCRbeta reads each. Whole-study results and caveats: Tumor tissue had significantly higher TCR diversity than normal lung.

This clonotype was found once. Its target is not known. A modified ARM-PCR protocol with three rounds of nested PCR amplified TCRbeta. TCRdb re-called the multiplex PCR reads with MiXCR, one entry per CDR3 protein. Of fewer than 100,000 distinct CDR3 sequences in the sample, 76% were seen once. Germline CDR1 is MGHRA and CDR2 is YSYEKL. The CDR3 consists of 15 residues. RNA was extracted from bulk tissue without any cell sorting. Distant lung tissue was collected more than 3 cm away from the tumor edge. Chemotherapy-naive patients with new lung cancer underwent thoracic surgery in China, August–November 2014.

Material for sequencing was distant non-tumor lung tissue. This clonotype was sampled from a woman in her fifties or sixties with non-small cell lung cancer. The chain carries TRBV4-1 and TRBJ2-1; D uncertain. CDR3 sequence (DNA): TGCATCAGCAGCCTAGATCAGATTAGCTTCAATGAGCAGTTCTTC. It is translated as CISSLDQISFNEQFF.